This T cell receptor (beta chain) was profiled in a study of tumor-infiltrating lymphocytes in primary liver carcinoma. Turning to the study itself: The tumors, T1-T3 N0M0 lesions, were 4.2 to 10 cm across.

Trimming removed 0 bases from V and 4 bases from J, with 13 bases in between. Germline lookup yields CDR1 SGDLS and CDR2 YYNGEE. The CDR3 sequence is 15 residues long. Regarding the study as a whole: A fraction of only about 7-25% of top clones appeared in all five tumor regions.

As to this clonotype: Its antigen is not known.

Unsorted bulk tissue, roughly 20-32 mg of it, served as the source for co-extraction of RNA and DNA. Patients diagnosed with primary liver carcinoma received treatment through surgical resection. Chronic HBV infection, which was untreated, was present in the patients. TCR beta cDNA was made from roughly 500 ng total RNA with a constant-region primer. Construction of TCR beta libraries relied on three successive nested multiplex PCR rounds employing slightly modified ARM-PCR. A C-beta reverse primer was combined with TRBV1-TRBV30 forward primers in the first two PCR rounds, and each round had roughly 11 cycles. TCRdb redid the calling of the multiplex PCR reads with MiXCR, one entry per CDR3 protein. This table holds 150,000 to 200,000 distinct CDR3 sequences, around four fifths found once.

This TCR was sampled from a man in his forties or fifties with primary liver carcinoma and hepatitis B virus infection. The sequenced sample was tumor tissue from primary liver carcinoma. The chain recombines TRBV9 with TRBJ1-1; perhaps TRBD1 as D (5 bases). The CDR3 reads CASSVAVGEGTEAFF. In DNA form, the CDR3 reads TGTGCCAGCAGCGTAGCGGTAGGGGAGGGCACTGAAGCTTTCTTT.